This T cell receptor beta chain derives from a study of blood T cell repertoires in COVID-19 (dated by TCRdb to 2020 to 2022). Study-level background: Collaborator samples came from the United States, Italy and Spain and covered acute and convalescent phases of COVID-19. The prospective study material was composed of cDNA or gDNA derived from T cells, B-cell-depleted T cells, or PBMCs. Deeply sampled blood TCRbeta repertoires from subjects exposed to, actively infected with, or recovered from COVID-19 were included in the dataset. The repertoires were released in a freely available public database meant as a resource for research on the immune response to SARS-CoV-2. Samples were obtained from the ongoing ImmuneRACE study (first 160 participants) and from 1,254 subjects provided by 6 global collaborators. A de-identified subject ID, COVID-19 status, age in years and sex were almost always included in the sample metadata. Where HLA class I and class II types were available, the types were taken from metadata supplied by the sample provider, not from assay-based typing. Overall study outcomes, separate from this receptor: The quantity of clinical and demographic metadata differed by source and by participant and was supplied without curation.

As to this clone: No cognate antigen has been identified for it. There are no base qualities to consult, and no much larger clone falls within one base.

Participants in the prospective study were enrolled through a virtual design, were aged about 18 to 89 years, and lived in roughly 24 United States geographic areas. In the prospective study, cohorts were assigned on the basis of participant-reported clinical history obtained from a screening survey and a study questionnaire. Each participant in the prospective study had whole blood, serum and a nasopharyngeal or oropharyngeal swab collected by mobile phlebotomists. Over a roughly 2-month period, participants in the prospective study had the option of providing additional blood draws and questionnaires. Blood samples from the prospective study were shipped frozen or at room temperature prior to DNA extraction. The immunoSEQ Assay, a bias-controlled multiplex PCR, was used to amplify TCRbeta CDR3 regions from genomic DNA. From the authors' description of their analysis: The number of nucleated cells in each sample was estimated by amplification of reference gene primers within the assay. To quantify the absolute abundance of each unique TCRbeta CDR3 rearrangement, sequence reads were collapsed and filtered. For each sample, productive Simpson clonality was calculated by taking the square root of Simpson's diversity index across productive rearrangements. Imported from immuneACCESS, the table was reduced by TCRdb to in-frame sequences with V and J called. These copies leave out some clones; in studies compared against another copy, an unresolved V gene accounts for under half, and the cause of the remainder is not known. For V, J and clone size, that table is used; D and trimming come from the DNA. In this sample the table shows 200,000 to 300,000 clones, around 88% of which occur a single time. In total, the top ten clones hold about 2.3% of the sample.

Its CDR3 holds 16 amino acids, cysteine through phenylalanine. Of all the DNA, just the CDR3 is kept, 48 bases in frame from base 1. As encoded in the germline V gene (reference sequence), CDR1 is LNHDA while CDR2 is SQIVND. Clipping removes 3 bases from V and 2 bases from J, with 8 as the unmatched junction base count. The sequence derives from a woman aged 40 to 50 with acute COVID-19. Sequencing was carried out using PBMCs or T cells enriched from blood (not recorded which). The sequence joins TRBV19 to TRBJ2-3, and 7 junctional nucleotides match TRBD2. The sequence in DNA is TGTGCCAGTAGTATGTGGGCGGGAGCCCTCACAGATACGCAGTATTTT. Protein translation: CASSMWAGALTDTQYF.